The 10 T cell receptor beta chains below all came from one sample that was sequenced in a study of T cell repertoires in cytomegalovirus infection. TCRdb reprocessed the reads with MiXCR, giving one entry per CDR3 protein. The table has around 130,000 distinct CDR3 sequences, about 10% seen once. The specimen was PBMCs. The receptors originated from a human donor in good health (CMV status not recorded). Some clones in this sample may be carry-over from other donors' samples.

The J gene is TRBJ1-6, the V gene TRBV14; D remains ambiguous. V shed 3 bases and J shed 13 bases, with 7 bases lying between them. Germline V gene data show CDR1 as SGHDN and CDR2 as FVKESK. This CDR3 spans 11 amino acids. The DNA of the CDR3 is TGTGCCAGCAGCCAGGGTTCCCCCCTCCACTTT. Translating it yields CASSQGSPLHF.

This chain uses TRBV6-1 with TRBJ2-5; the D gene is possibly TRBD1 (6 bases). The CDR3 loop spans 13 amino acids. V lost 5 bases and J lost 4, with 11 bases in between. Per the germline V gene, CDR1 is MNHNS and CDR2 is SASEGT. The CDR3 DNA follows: TGTGCCAGCAGTAAGGGGGTGCGAGAGACCCAGTACTTC. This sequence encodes CASSKGVRETQYF.

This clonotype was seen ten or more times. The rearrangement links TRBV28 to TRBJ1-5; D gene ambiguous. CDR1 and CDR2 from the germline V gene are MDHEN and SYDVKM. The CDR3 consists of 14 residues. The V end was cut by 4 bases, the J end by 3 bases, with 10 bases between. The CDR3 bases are TGTGCCAGCAGTTCCGACTTGTACAATCAGCCCCAGCATTTT. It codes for CASSSDLYNQPQHF.

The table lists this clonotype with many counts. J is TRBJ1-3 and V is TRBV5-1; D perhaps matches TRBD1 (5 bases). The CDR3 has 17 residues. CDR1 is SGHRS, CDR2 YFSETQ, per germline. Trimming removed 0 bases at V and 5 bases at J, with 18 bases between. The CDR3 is CASSLVSGGEGRNTIYF. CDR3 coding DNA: TGCGCCAGCAGCTTGGTCTCGGGAGGGGAAGGAAGAAACACCATATATTTT.

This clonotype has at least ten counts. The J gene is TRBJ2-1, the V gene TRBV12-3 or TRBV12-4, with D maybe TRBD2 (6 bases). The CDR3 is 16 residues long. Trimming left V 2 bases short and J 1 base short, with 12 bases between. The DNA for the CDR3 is TGTGCCAGCAGTTTATATAGCAGCGGGTCCTACAATGAGCAGTTCTTC. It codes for CASSLYSSGSYNEQFF.

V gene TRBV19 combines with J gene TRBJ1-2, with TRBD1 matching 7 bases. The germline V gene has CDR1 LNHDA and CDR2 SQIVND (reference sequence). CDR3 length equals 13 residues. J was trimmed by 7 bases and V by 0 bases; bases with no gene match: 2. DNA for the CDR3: TGTGCCAGTAGTATAGAAGACAGGGTTGGCTACACCTTC. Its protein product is CASSIEDRVGYTF. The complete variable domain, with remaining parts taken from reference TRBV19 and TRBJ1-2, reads DGGITQSPKYLFRKEGQNVTLSCEQNLNHDAMYWYRQDPGQGLRLIYYSQIVNDFQKGDIAEGYSVSREKKESFPLTVTSAQKNPTAFYLCASSIEDRVGYTFGSGTRLTVV.

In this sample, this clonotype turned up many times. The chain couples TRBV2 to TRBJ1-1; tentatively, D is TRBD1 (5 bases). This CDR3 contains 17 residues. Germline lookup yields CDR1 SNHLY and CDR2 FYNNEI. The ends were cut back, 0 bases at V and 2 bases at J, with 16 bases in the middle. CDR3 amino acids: CASSEALLGHSNTEAFF. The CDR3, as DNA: TGTGCCAGCAGTGAAGCGCTTTTGGGGCATTCAAACACTGAAGCTTTCTTT. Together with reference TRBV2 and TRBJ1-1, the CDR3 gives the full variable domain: EPEVTQTPSHQVTQMGQEVILRCVPISNHLYFYWYRQILGQKVEFLVSFYNNEISEKSEIFDDQFSVERPDGSNFTLKIRSTKLEDSAMYFCASSEALLGHSNTEAFFGQGTRLTVV.

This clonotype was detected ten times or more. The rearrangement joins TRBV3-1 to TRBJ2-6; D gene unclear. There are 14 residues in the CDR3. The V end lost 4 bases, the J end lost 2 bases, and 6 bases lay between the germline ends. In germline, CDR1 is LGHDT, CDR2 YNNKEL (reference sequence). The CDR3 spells CASSRGAGANVLTF. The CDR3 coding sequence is TGTGCCAGCAGCCGAGGAGCTGGGGCCAACGTCCTGACTTTC.

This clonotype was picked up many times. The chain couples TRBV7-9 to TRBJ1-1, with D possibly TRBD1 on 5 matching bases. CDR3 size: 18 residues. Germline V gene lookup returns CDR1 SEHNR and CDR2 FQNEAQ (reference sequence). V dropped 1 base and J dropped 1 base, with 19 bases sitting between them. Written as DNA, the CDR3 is TGTGCCAGCAGCTTAGGTAGTCTTTATCGGGGGAAGAACACTGAAGCTTTCTTT. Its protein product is CASSLGSLYRGKNTEAFF.

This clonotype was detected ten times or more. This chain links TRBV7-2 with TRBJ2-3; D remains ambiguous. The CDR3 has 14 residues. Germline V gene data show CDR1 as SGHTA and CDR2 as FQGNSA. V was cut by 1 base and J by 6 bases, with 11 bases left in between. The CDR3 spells CASSLGPPGDTQYF. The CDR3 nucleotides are TGTGCCAGCAGCTTAGGGCCCCCCGGGGATACGCAGTATTTT.